The entry below describes one T cell receptor beta chain. What it binds is not known. The protocol was immunoSEQ multiplex PCR, while the TCRdb copy is restricted to in-frame clones and leaves out a portion. The table includes 25,000 or so clones, 85% detected once. The data were taken from a study of lymphopenia after photon versus proton radiotherapy. Study-wide results and caveats: Proton therapy kept repertoires fairly stable, unlike photons, which gained effector/memory cells.

The CDR3 runs to 16 residues. The germline gives CDR1 LGHNA, CDR2 YSLEER. V was pared by 0 bases and J by 3 bases, with 14 bases between. J is TRBJ1-2 and V is TRBV4-3, with a tentative D call TRBD1 (6 bases). The sequencing used peripheral blood, collected from a patient treated with photon-based radiotherapy. This TCR was recovered from a man aged 25-45 years with gastric cancer. CDR3 region: CASSQEGGDGYYGYTF. CDR3 coding DNA: TGCGCCAGCAGCCAAGAAGGGGGGGACGGGTACTATGGCTACACCTTC.